This T cell receptor (beta chain) was captured by sequencing in a study of T cells expressing NK-cell markers. CDR1 and CDR2 (germline): SGHNT, YENEEA. The CDR3 has 14 amino acids. TCRdb re-called the 5' RACE reads; one entry per CDR3 protein, DNA not given. The table lists about 460,000 distinct CDR3 sequences, with almost 1.5% in the top ten. General study points: In four donors, these clonotypes also led the CD3+CD56-NKG2C+ fraction.

Details on this clonotype: Its matching antigen is unknown.

The sequence derives from a woman aged 50 to 60 in good health. Material for sequencing was blood T cells: a sorted CD56 or NKG2C T cell subset, CD4+ or CD8+ T cells, or bulk PBMC T cells (not recorded which). The chain employs TRBV11-3 and TRBJ1-2; TCRdb names TRBD1, which stays unverified in the absence of DNA. CDR3: CASSNRTGAYGYTF.